These 32 T cell receptor beta chains were sequenced from one sample in a study of CD8 T cells in ankylosing spondylitis. MiXCR, applied by TCRdb to the 5' RACE reads, yields one record per CDR3 protein. The sample includes roughly 250,000 distinct CDR3 sequences, approximately 9% seen only once; the top ten take approximately 7%. The sample consisted of blood, either unsorted or a sorted T cell fraction (not recorded which). The receptors derive from a male donor with ankylosing spondylitis or in good health (not recorded which).

CDR3 nucleotide sequence: TGTGCCAGCAGCTTAGAGGCGGGAGGAATCTACAATGAGCAGTTCTTC. As protein: CASSLEAGGIYNEQFF. The gene calls are TRBV7-8 and TRBJ2-1; TRBD2 agrees at 8 bases. Germline V gene lookup returns CDR1 SGHVS and CDR2 FQNEAQ. V trimming: 1 base; J trimming: 3 bases; junction bases outside the gene matches: 5. CDR3 length: 16 amino acids.

This clonotype showed up just a few times. The V gene is TRBV29-1, the J gene TRBJ2-1; 8 nucleotides match TRBD1. Germline CDR1 SQVTM, CDR2 ANQGSEA. The CDR3 length is 15 residues. The junction had 19 bases not matched to a gene; V was cut back by 6 bases and J by 12 bases. Here the CDR3 reads CSVELSGTGILGQFF. The DNA for the CDR3 is TGCAGCGTCGAACTTTCCGGGACAGGCATACTGGGGCAGTTCTTC.

This clonotype was counted only a few times. The chain combines TRBV19 with TRBJ2-2; D gene ambiguous. The V gene's germline CDR1 is LNHDA and CDR2 SQIVND (reference sequence). Between the trimmed V and J ends, which lost 6 bases and 4 bases, there was a span of 6 bases. This CDR3 has 12 residues. The CDR3 DNA reads as TGTGCCAGTAGGCAGGTCACCGGGGAGCTGTTTTTT. It specifies CASRQVTGELFF.

This clonotype was observed many times. V is TRBV12-3 or TRBV12-4 and J is TRBJ2-7; 9 bases agree with TRBD1. V gave up 6 bases and J gave up 1 base; unmatched junction bases: 7. This CDR3 has 15 residues. DNA of the CDR3: TGTGCCAGCAGCCTAACAGGACAGGGGTCCTACGAGCAGTACTTC. Its translation: CASSLTGQGSYEQYF.

This clonotype was observed at least ten times. The genes are TRBV29-1 and TRBJ2-5; D possibly corresponds to TRBD1 (5 bases). Trimming took off 7 bases at V and 4 bases at J, with 19 bases between the two ends. The germline V gene has CDR1 SQVTM and CDR2 ANQGSEA. The CDR3 has 14 amino acids. The CDR3 DNA is TGCAGCGGCGGAACTCGGACATCTATAGAGACCCAGTACTTC. Protein sequence: CSGGTRTSIETQYF. Supplemented by reference TRBV29-1 and TRBJ2-5, the full variable domain reads SAVISQKPSRDICQRGTSLTIQCQVDSQVTMMFWYRQQPGQSLTLIATANQGSEATYESGFVIDKFPISRPNLTFSTLTVSNMSPEDSSIYLCSGGTRTSIETQYFGPGTRLLVL.

The rearrangement links TRBV10-3 to TRBJ2-7; the D call may be TRBD1 or TRBD2 (6 bases each). The J call may not be correct, given that the DNA end is closer to TRBJ2-1. CDR3 length equals 14 residues. The germline V gene encodes CDR1 ENHRY and CDR2 SYGVKD. Here the CDR3 reads CAISESRGVGEQFF. Here the CDR3 DNA reads TGTGCCATCAGTGAGTCTAGGGGGGTCGGCGAGCAGTTCTTC.

Many counts were recorded for this clonotype. The V call is TRBV4-1, the J call TRBJ2-7; TRBD1 matches 8 bases. The CDR3 is made up of 15 amino acids. V trimming: 3 bases; J trimming: 6 bases; junction bases outside the gene matches: 10. Germline V gene sequence: CDR1 MGHRA, CDR2 YSYEKL. CDR3: CASSHTGTGYGEQYF. Written as DNA, the CDR3 is TGCGCCAGCAGCCATACCGGGACAGGATACGGCGAGCAGTACTTC.

The chain uses TRBV14 and TRBJ1-1; no firm D call. This CDR3 is built from 13 residues. V was shortened by 0 bases and J by 6 bases, with 8 bases between the two germline ends. The germline CDR1 and CDR2 sequences are SGHDN and FVKESK. The CDR3 nucleotides read TGTGCCAGCAGCCAAGAGAGGTTCGCTGAAGCTTTCTTT. It yields the protein CASSQERFAEAFF.

There are a few counts of this clonotype. The chain recombines TRBV7-2 with TRBJ1-5; perhaps TRBD1 as D (5 bases). The germline V and J ends were trimmed by 5 bases and 8 bases, with 16 bases remaining between them. The germline gives CDR1 SGHTA, CDR2 FQGNSA. The CDR3 has 14 amino acids. Here the CDR3 reads CASSANTRGKPQHF. The CDR3 bases are TGTGCCAGCAGCGCTAATACTAGGGGTAAGCCCCAGCATTTT.

The V and J genes are TRBV3-1 and TRBJ2-7; 7 positions agree with TRBD2. The CDR3 is made up of 14 amino acids. V shed 7 bases, J shed 2 bases, and the junction held 8 bases outside the gene matches. Germline loops: CDR1 LGHDT, CDR2 YNNKEL (reference sequence). The CDR3 DNA reads as TGTGCCAGCACCCGAAGCGGGGTAACCTACGAGCAGTACTTC. It yields the protein CASTRSGVTYEQYF.

This clonotype occurred a few times. The V call is TRBV7-9, the J call TRBJ1-1, with D perhaps TRBD1 (5 bases). Germline CDR1 and CDR2: SEHNR and FQNEAQ (reference sequence). This CDR3 is 15 amino acids long. The V end was cut by 2 bases, the J end by 1 base, with 11 bases between. CDR3 DNA sequence: TGTGCCAGCAGCTTATTGGTGGGGGAGAACACTGAAGCTTTCTTT. This translates into CASSLLVGENTEAFF.

This clonotype occurred a few times. This chain connects TRBV12-3 or TRBV12-4 to TRBJ1-3, with TRBD1 matching over 7 bases. The CDR3 length is 17 residues. With 7 bases clipped from V and 3 bases from J, the junction kept 15 bases outside the gene matches. DNA of the CDR3: TGTGCCAGCACCCATCGGCAGGGGGTTGCGATTGGAAACACCATATATTTT. Protein: CASTHRQGVAIGNTIYF.

This clonotype has more than one count but fewer than ten. V gene TRBV7-2 combines with J gene TRBJ2-6, with D maybe TRBD2 (5 bases). The germline gives CDR1 SGHTA, CDR2 FQGNSA. V lost 3 bases and J lost 2, with 8 bases in between. CDR3 length equals 15 residues. Here the CDR3 reads CASSLGSTGANVLTF. The DNA of the CDR3 is TGTGCCAGCAGCTTGGGGAGCACTGGGGCCAACGTCCTGACTTTC.

This chain uses TRBV3-1 with TRBJ2-7; 13 positions match TRBD2. J gave up 6 bases and V 3 bases, and 5 bases lay outside the gene matches. In germline, CDR1 is LGHDT, CDR2 YNNKEL (reference sequence). The CDR3 has 15 residues. The CDR3 region is CASSHRTSGSSEQYF. The CDR3 DNA follows: TGTGCCAGCAGCCACCGGACTAGCGGGAGTTCCGAGCAGTACTTC.

Concerning this clonotype itself: Since a much larger clone is just one base distant, this may be a read error. The V call is TRBV27, the J call TRBJ1-2, with 8 bases that match TRBD1. CDR3 length: 13 amino acids. Germline V CDR1 and CDR2: MNHEY, SMNVEV (reference sequence). The CDR3 is CASSLPGGYGYIF. CDR3 DNA: TGTGCCAGCAGTTTGCCAGGGGGCTATGGCTACATCTTC.

This clonotype was recorded at least ten times. This chain uses TRBV25-1 with TRBJ2-7; D ambiguous. The V gene lost 2 bases and the J gene lost 7 bases, with 15 bases spanning the gap. The CDR3 has 14 amino acids. Germline CDR1 and CDR2: MGHDK and SYGVNS. CDR3 DNA: TGTGCCAGCAGTGAACCGGCCCTCTCCTTGGAGCAGTACTTC. Its translation: CASSEPALSLEQYF.

At least ten counts were recorded for this clonotype. The V call is TRBV24-1, the J call TRBJ2-1; possible D gene TRBD1, 6 bases. Trimming removed 7 bases from V and 5 bases from J, with 17 bases in between. CDR3 size: 15 residues. Germline CDR1 reads KGHDR; CDR2 reads SFDVKD. CDR3 sequence (DNA): TGTGCCACCAGCGTACAGGGCGTTGGGAACAATGAGCAGTTCTTC. Protein sequence: CATSVQGVGNNEQFF.

This clonotype was seen a single time. A clone one base away is much larger, so this may be a read error. V is TRBV6-5 and J is TRBJ1-5; the D is unclear. The V gene's germline CDR1 is MNHEY and CDR2 SVGAGI. The CDR3 contains 14 residues. The CDR3 DNA is TGTGACAGCAGTTATCAAGGGAGCAATCAGCCCCAGCATTTT. This gives the protein CDSSYQGSNQPQHF.

This clonotype has ten or more counts. For the CDR3, the DNA is TGCAGCGTGAACGAGCGGGGAGGCCCCCATGAGCAGTTCTTC. This sequence encodes CSVNERGGPHEQFF. The rearrangement links TRBV29-1 to TRBJ2-1; 7 bases align to TRBD2. Looked up from germline, CDR1 is SQVTM and CDR2 is ANQGSEA. The CDR3 length is 14 residues. Trimming at V came to 6 bases and at J to 8 bases, leaving 13 bases not matched to a gene.

This clonotype has a count of ten or more. This sequence joins TRBV4-3 and TRBJ2-7; TRBD2 is a possible D gene (6 bases). From germline, CDR1 is LGHNA and CDR2 YSLEER. The CDR3 loop spans 13 amino acids. Trimming shortened V by 4 bases and J by 0 bases, and 7 bases separated the two germline ends. CDR3 coding DNA: TGCGCCAGCAGCCCGGGACTCTCCTACGAGCAGTACTTC. Its translation is CASSPGLSYEQYF.

This clonotype was recorded many times. The chain joins TRBV7-2 to TRBJ1-2; perhaps TRBD1 as D (5 bases). V was shortened by 4 bases and J by 6 bases, with 18 bases between the two germline ends. Germline lookup yields CDR1 SGHTA and CDR2 FQGNSA. CDR3 length: 15 residues. In nucleotides, the CDR3 is TGTGCCAGCAGCTCGAGGGGCGGTGGTACGGATGGCTACACCTTC. This encodes CASSSRGGGTDGYTF.

Ten or more counts support this clonotype. V is TRBV7-1 and J is TRBJ1-4; D not resolved. TRBV7-1 is given ORF status, its function remaining uncertain. Trimming shortened V by 4 bases and J by 0 bases, and 30 bases separated the two germline ends. The CDR3 runs 22 residues. CDR3: CASSFSGPNKNVREATNEKLFF. The CDR3 DNA is TGTGCCAGCAGCTTCAGCGGACCGAACAAAAACGTCCGTGAGGCAACTAATGAAAAACTGTTTTTT.

This clonotype was counted at least ten times. The rearrangement joins TRBV10-2 to TRBJ2-1, with 8 nucleotides matching TRBD2. This CDR3 comprises 15 residues. The trim removed 6 bases at V and 10 bases at J, leaving 14 bases unmatched. Germline V CDR1 and CDR2: WSHSY, SAAADI. The CDR3 DNA is TGCGCCAGCAGAAAGGGACTAGGGGGGGGGGAAGAGCAGTTCTTC. It codes for CASRKGLGGGEEQFF.

The rearrangement uses TRBV5-5 and TRBJ2-7; 11 bases align to TRBD1. The CDR3 is made up of 14 amino acids. The V gene's germline CDR1 is SGHKS and CDR2 YYEKEE (reference sequence). Trimming took 4 bases from V and 4 from J; bases not matched to a gene: 4. In nucleotides, the CDR3 is TGTGCCAGCAGCCCGGACAGGGGGCGGTACGAGCAGTACTTC. Its protein product is CASSPDRGRYEQYF.

There are many counts of this clonotype. V usage is TRBV20-1 and J usage is TRBJ2-2, with 7 positions matching TRBD2. After removal of 1 base from V and 3 bases from J, the junction contained 8 bases not matched to a gene. Germline loops: CDR1 DFQATT, CDR2 SNEGSKA (reference sequence). This CDR3 region has 16 residues. CDR3 sequence reads: CSARGSASGYTGELFF. The CDR3 bases are TGCAGTGCTAGAGGATCGGCTAGCGGATACACCGGGGAGCTGTTTTTT.

The sample holds many counts of this clonotype. The rearrangement links TRBV6-1 to TRBJ2-3; no reliable D call. Trimming took 8 bases from V and 5 from J, leaving 14 bases between them. CDR1 MNHNS and CDR2 SASEGT come from the germline V gene. The CDR3 totals 13 residues. The CDR3 protein is CASVLILKDTQYF. The CDR3, as DNA: TGTGCCAGCGTCCTAATTTTAAAAGATACGCAGTATTTT.

This clonotype was observed at least ten times. The chain couples TRBV20-1 to TRBJ2-3; 16 bases map to TRBD2. V gave up 3 bases and J gave up 6 bases; unmatched junction bases: 6. Germline V CDR1 and CDR2: DFQATT, SNEGSKA (reference sequence). This CDR3 spans 16 amino acids. DNA for the CDR3: TGCAGTGCTAGGGAGGGGACTAGCGGGAGGGCGGATACGCAGTATTTT. Its translation: CSAREGTSGRADTQYF.

This clonotype was detected many times. This chain links TRBV20-1 with TRBJ2-7; TRBD1 is a possible D gene (6 bases). Germline V gene lookup returns CDR1 DFQATT and CDR2 SNEGSKA (reference sequence). V lost 6 bases and J 3 bases, leaving 15 bases between the germline ends. This CDR3 is built from 13 residues. CDR3 bases: TGCAGTGCCACCAGAAGGACAGACTACGAGCAGTACTTC. Residues: CSATRRTDYEQYF.

This clonotype has ten or more counts. The genes are TRBV25-1 and TRBJ2-1; TRBD1 agrees at 10 bases. Germline CDR1 MGHDK, CDR2 SYGVNS. V gave up 4 bases and J gave up 7 bases; unmatched junction bases: 13. The CDR3 covers 17 residues. The CDR3 here is CASSAPEGRDRGNEQFF. The CDR3 DNA reads as TGTGCCAGCAGTGCCCCCGAAGGACGGGACAGGGGTAATGAGCAGTTCTTC.

This clonotype showed up many times. The gene calls are TRBV10-3 and TRBJ1-1, with 9 bases aligning to TRBD1. V was pared by 4 bases and J by 0 bases, with 15 bases of the junction left unmatched. Germline V lookup: CDR1 ENHRY, CDR2 SYGVKD. The CDR3 runs 19 residues. CDR3 in DNA: TGTGCCATCAGTGCCGGAAAGGGACAGGGCGGGCACATGAACACTGAAGCTTTCTTT. This gives the protein CAISAGKGQGGHMNTEAFF.

In its sample, this clonotype was seen many times. The rearrangement links TRBV29-1 to TRBJ2-7; perhaps TRBD2 as D (5 bases). Germline loops: CDR1 SQVTM, CDR2 ANQGSEA. Trimming removed 7 bases from V and 4 bases from J, with 8 bases in between. The CDR3 has 10 amino acids. The CDR3, as DNA: TGCAGCGCCGGAGGATACGAGCAGTACTTC. It encodes CSAGGYEQYF.

The chain uses TRBV18 and TRBJ2-1; D is ambiguous. Germline CDR1 KGHSH, CDR2 LQKENI. The ends were cut back, 3 bases at V and 9 bases at J, with 12 bases in the middle. The CDR3 sequence is 13 residues long. The CDR3 nucleotides read TGTGCCAGCTCACCCTCGGGTGGGCGTGAGCAGTTCTTC. Amino acids: CASSPSGGREQFF.